This T cell receptor beta chain originates from a study of control samples from healthy donors and cancer patients. The V gene's germline CDR1 is SGHAT and CDR2 FQNNGV. The CDR3 has 16 amino acids. Deletions cut 5 bases from V and 5 bases from J, with 21 bases between. Libraries were prepared by immunoSEQ multiplex PCR; TCRdb keeps only in-frame clonotypes and omits some of them. The profile covers under 200,000 clones, with about 94% appearing a single time and 8.5% taken by the ten largest. The receptor's source is a woman aged 40 to 50 in good health. The chain is built from TRBV11-2 and TRBJ1-1; D not certain. Sequencing input: blood. Here the CDR3 DNA reads TGTGCCAGCAGCAACTCTGCCGGGCTCTATGGGACTGAAGCTTTCTTT. Residues: CASSNSAGLYGTEAFF.